What follows describes a single T cell receptor beta chain. Its antigen is still unknown. The sample originates from a study of shared clonotypes between healthy human individuals. Study information: Donors had three CD4 naive, three CD4 memory, two CD8 naive and one CD8 memory plate apiece. Overall study findings and caveats: Clonotypes that were shared across a handful of donors made up around 4.6% of naive CD4 clonotypes.

CD8 cells regarded as naive lacked CD45RO, were positively chosen for CCR7, and omitted terminally differentiated effector memory CD45RA+ cells. The germline V gene has CDR1 SEHNR and CDR2 FQNEAQ (reference sequence). V trimming: 5 bases; J trimming: 4 bases; junction bases outside the gene matches: 7. The CDR3 has 15 amino acids. Each PCR replicate from the sorted subsets contained roughly 210 ng DNA, which is tens of thousands of T cell genomes. Sequenced by immunoSEQ multiplex PCR; TCRdb stores in-frame clones only, minus some. Of more than 500,000 clones in the sample, roughly 95% were seen once.

The material sequenced was naive CD8+ T cells sorted from blood. J is TRBJ2-7 and V is TRBV7-9, with TRBD2 matching over 11 bases. This TCR was recovered from a woman aged 25 to 39 in good health. The CDR3 nucleotides read TGTGCCAGCAGCCCTACTAGCGGGAGTTGGTACGAGCAGTACTTC. Amino acids: CASSPTSGSWYEQYF.